This T cell receptor (beta chain) came from a study of T cells after yellow fever vaccination. As for the study in general: Those fractions that held only low numbers of cells were prepared using the SMART-Seq v4 Ultra Low Input RNA kit. Findings and limits, study-wide: Researchers cautioned that FACS-sorted repertoires could harbor abundant clonotypes contaminating from the bulk population. Primary-vaccination clones mostly resurfaced post-booster (roughly 97% CD4, roughly 90% CD8). Only a small proportion of the clonotypes turned up in both the CD4 and the CD8 compartments, likely arising from convergent recombination.

TCRdb re-derived calls from the 5' RACE reads in MiXCR, one entry per CDR3 protein. Of about 160,000 distinct CDR3 sequences listed, 6% to 7.5% are singletons. This clonotype was detected many times. What it binds is unknown. The CDR3 has 15 residues. Germline V CDR1 and CDR2: ENHRY, SYGVKD. Trimming removed 6 bases from V and 2 bases from J; junction bases left unmatched: 5. This clonotype was sampled from a man aged 18 to 29 who received the YFV17D yellow fever vaccine. The sequencing used CD4+ T cells sorted from PBMCs, collected around 5 days after the first yellow fever vaccination. The genes are TRBV10-3 and TRBJ2-5, with 11 bases aligning to TRBD2. CDR3 coding DNA: TGTGCCATCAGCCTGACTAGCGGGGTACAAGAGACCCAGTACTTC. Translated: CAISLTSGVQETQYF.